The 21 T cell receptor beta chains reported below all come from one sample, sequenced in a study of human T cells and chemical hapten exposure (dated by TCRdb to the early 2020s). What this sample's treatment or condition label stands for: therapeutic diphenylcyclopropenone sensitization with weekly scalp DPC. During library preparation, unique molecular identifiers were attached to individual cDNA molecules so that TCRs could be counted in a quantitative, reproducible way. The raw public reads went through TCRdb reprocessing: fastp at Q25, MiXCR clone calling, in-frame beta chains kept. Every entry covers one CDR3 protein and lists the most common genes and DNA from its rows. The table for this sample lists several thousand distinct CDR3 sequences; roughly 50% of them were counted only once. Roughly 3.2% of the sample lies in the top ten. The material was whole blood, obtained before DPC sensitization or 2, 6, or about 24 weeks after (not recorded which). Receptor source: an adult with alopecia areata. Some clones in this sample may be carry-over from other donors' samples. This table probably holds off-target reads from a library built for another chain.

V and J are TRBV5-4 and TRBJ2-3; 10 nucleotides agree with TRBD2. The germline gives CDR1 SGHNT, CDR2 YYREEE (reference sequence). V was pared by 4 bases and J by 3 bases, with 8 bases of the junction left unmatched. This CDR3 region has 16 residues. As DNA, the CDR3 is TGTGCCAGCAGCAAGCGGGAGGGCCTCATGACAGATACGCAGTATTTT. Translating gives CASSKREGLMTDTQYF.

The CDR3 spells CASSAGTGLYEQYF. The CDR3 DNA sequence: TGTGCCAGCAGCGCCGGGACAGGTCTGTACGAGCAGTACTTC. The chain uses TRBV6-1 and TRBJ2-7; 8 bases align to TRBD1. V was clipped by 6 bases and J by 4 bases; unmatched bases: 8. The CDR3 runs 14 residues. In germline, CDR1 is MNHNS, CDR2 SASEGT.

CDR3 protein: CASSLRRQGAASSGANVLTF. As DNA, the CDR3 is TGTGCCAGCAGCCTCCGCCGGCAGGGGGCGGCGAGCTCTGGGGCCAACGTCCTGACTTTC. The chain employs TRBV11-2 and TRBJ2-6; 8 bases align to TRBD1. CDR3 length: 20 amino acids. Germline V gene sequence: CDR1 SGHAT, CDR2 FQNNGV. Trimming cost V 5 bases and J 0 bases; bases outside gene matches: 15.

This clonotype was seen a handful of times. The CDR3 sequence: CASSLGRGIYNEQFF. In nucleotides, the CDR3 is TGTGCCAGCAGCTTAGGGCGGGGGATATACAATGAGCAGTTCTTC. The gene calls are TRBV7-2 and TRBJ2-1, with 7 bases identical to TRBD2. The CDR3 is 15 residues long. Germline assignment: CDR1 SGHTA and CDR2 FQGNSA. The V and J ends lost 1 base and 4 bases, in that order; junction bases with no gene match: 4.

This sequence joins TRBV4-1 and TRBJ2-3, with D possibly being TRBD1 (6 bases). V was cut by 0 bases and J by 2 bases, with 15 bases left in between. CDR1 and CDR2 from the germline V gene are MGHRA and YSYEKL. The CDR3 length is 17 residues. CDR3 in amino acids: CASSQDIRTELTDTQYF. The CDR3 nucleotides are TGCGCCAGCAGCCAAGATATTAGGACAGAACTCACAGATACGCAGTATTTT.

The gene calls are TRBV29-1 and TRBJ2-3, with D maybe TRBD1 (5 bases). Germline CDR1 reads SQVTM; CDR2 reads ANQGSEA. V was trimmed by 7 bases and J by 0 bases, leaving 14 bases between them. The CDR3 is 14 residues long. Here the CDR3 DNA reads TGCAGCGCCGACAGTCGTTTAAGCACAGATACGCAGTATTTT. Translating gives CSADSRLSTDTQYF.

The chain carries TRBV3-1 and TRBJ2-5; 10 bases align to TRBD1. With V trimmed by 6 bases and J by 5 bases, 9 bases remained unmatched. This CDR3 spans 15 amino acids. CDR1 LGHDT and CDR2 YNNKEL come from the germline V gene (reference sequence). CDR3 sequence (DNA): TGTGCCAGCAGAGAACCGGGACAGGGGTCCGAGACCCAGTACTTC. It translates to CASREPGQGSETQYF.

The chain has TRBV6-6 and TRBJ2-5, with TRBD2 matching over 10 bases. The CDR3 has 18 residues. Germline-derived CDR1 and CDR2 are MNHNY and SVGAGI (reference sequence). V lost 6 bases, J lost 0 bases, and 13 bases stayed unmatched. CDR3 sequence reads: CASSPYRLSGGYQETQYF. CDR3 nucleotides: TGTGCCAGCAGCCCTTACCGTCTTAGCGGGGGGTACCAAGAGACCCAGTACTTC.

In nucleotides, the CDR3 is TGTGCCAGTAGCCCAGACCAGCGGTCGTCTCAGTTCTTC. It yields the protein CASSPDQRSSQFF. The V call is TRBV19, the J call TRBJ2-1; possibly TRBD2 for D (5 bases). V was clipped by 6 bases and J by 13 bases, with 19 bases between them. The CDR3 loop spans 13 amino acids. Germline CDR1 reads LNHDA; CDR2 reads SQIVND (reference sequence).

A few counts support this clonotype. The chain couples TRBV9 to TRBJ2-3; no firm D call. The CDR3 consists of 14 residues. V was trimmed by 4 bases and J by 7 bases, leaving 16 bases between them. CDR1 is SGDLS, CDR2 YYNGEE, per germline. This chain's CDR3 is CASSPRRAWHTQYF. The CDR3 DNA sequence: TGTGCCAGCAGCCCCCGCCGAGCGTGGCATACGCAGTATTTT. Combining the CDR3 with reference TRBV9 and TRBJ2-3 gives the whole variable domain DSGVTQTPKHLITATGQRVTLRCSPRSGDLSVYWYQQSLDQGLQFLIQYYNGEERAKGNILERFSAQQFPDLHSELNLSSLELGDSALYFCASSPRRAWHTQYFGPGTRLTVL.

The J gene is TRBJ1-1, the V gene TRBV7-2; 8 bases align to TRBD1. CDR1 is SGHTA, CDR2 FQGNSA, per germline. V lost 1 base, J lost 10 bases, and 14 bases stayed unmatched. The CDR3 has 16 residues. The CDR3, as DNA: TGTGCCAGCAGCTTAGTGGGTCAGGGGGCCGGCACTAGAGCTTTCTTT. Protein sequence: CASSLVGQGAGTRAFF.

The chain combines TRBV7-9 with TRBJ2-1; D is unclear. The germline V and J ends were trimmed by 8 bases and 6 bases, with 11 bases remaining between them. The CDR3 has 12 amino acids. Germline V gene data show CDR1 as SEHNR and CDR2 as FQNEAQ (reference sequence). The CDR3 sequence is CASGRLGNEQFF. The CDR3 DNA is TGTGCCAGCGGGCGATTGGGCAATGAGCAGTTCTTC.

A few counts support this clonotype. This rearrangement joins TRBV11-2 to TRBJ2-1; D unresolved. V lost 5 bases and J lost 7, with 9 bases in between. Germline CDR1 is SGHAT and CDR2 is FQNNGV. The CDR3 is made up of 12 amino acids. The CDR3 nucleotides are TGTGCCAGCAGCCCGGTTGGAAATGAGCAGTTCTTC. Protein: CASSPVGNEQFF.

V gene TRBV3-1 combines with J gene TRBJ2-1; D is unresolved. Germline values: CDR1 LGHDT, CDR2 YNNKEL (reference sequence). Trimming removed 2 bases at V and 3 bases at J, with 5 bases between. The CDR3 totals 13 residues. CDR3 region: CASSQTDYNEQFF. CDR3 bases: TGTGCCAGCAGCCAAACAGACTACAATGAGCAGTTCTTC.

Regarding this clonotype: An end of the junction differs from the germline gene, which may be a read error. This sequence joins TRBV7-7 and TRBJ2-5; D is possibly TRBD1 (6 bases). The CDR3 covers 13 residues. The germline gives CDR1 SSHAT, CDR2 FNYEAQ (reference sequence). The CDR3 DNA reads TGTGCTAGCAGCTCGAGGGACACCGAGACCCAGTACTTC. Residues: CASSSRDTETQYF. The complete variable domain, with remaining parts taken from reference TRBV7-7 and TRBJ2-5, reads GAGVSQSPRYKVTKRGQDVTLRCDPISSHATLYWYQQALGQGPEFLTYFNYEAQPDKSGLPSDRFSAERPEGSISTLTIQRTEQRDSAMYRCASSSRDTETQYFGPGTRLLVL.

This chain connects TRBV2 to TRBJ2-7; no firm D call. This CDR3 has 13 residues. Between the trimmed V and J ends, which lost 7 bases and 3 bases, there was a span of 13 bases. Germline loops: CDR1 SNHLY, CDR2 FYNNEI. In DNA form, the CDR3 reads TGTGCCAGCACCCAAGGCGTCGACTACGAGCAGTACTTC. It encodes CASTQGVDYEQYF.

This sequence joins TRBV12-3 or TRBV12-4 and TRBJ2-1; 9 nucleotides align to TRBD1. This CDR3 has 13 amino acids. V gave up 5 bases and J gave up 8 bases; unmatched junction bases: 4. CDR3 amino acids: CASSMDRGHEQFF. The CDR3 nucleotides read TGTGCCAGCAGTATGGACAGGGGCCATGAGCAGTTCTTC.

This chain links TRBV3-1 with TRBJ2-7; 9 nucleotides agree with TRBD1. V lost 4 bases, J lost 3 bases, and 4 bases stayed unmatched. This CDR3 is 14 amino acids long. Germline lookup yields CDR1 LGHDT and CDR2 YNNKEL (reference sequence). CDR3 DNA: TGTGCCAGCAGCCGCGCGGGACAGGGCTACGAGCAGTACTTC. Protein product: CASSRAGQGYEQYF.

The CDR3 protein is CASSYGGHNEQFF. The CDR3 region has the DNA TGTGCCAGCAGCTACGGGGGACACAATGAGCAGTTCTTC. The rearrangement uses TRBV7-2 and TRBJ2-1, with a weak D call TRBD2 (6 bases). Germline lookup yields CDR1 SGHTA and CDR2 FQGNSA. This CDR3 spans 13 amino acids. V lost 4 bases and J lost 5, with 9 bases in between.

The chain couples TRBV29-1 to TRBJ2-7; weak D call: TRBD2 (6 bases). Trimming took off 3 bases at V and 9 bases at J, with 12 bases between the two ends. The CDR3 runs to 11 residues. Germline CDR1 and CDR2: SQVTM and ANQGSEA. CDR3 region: CSVERGVSQYF. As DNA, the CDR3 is TGCAGCGTTGAGCGGGGTGTATCGCAGTACTTC.

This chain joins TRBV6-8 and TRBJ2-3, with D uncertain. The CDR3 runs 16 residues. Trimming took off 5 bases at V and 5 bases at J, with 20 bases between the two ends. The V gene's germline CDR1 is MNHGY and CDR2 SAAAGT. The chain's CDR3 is CASSDPGLGPGDTQYF. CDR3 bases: TGTGCCAGCAGTGATCCGGGCCTCGGTCCTGGAGATACGCAGTATTTT.